This T cell receptor (beta chain) was found in a study of blood T cell repertoires in COVID-19 (dated by TCRdb to the early 2020s). For the wider study: The collaborator samples originated in the United States, Italy and Spain and spanned the acute and convalescent phases of COVID-19. The prospective study material was composed of cDNA or gDNA derived from T cells, B-cell-depleted T cells, or PBMCs. Subjects who had been exposed to COVID-19, were actively infected with it, or had recovered from it provided the deeply sampled blood TCRbeta repertoires that made up the dataset. The repertoires were released in a freely available public database meant as a resource for research on the immune response to SARS-CoV-2. Samples were obtained from the ongoing ImmuneRACE study (first 160 participants) and from over 1,000 subjects provided by 6 global collaborators. A de-identified subject ID, COVID-19 status, age in years and sex were almost always included in the sample metadata. Where HLA class I and class II types were available, the types were taken from metadata supplied by the sample provider, not from assay-based typing.

As regards this clone: Its antigen remains unidentified. Base qualities are missing; no much larger clone stands one base away.

At the junction V is shortened by 0 bases and J by 5 bases; bases outside the gene matches: 4. The germline V gene gives CDR1 as SGHRS and CDR2 as YFSETQ. From cysteine to phenylalanine, the CDR3 is 17 amino acids long. CDR3 DNA is the only sequence kept; it has 51 bases, read in frame from the first base. TCRbeta CDR3 regions were amplified from genomic DNA using the immunoSEQ Assay, a bias-controlled multiplex PCR. The source study handled its data this way. The number of nucleated cells in each sample was estimated by amplification of reference gene primers within the assay. Sequence reads were collapsed and filtered to measure the absolute abundance of every unique TCRbeta CDR3 rearrangement. For each sample, productive Simpson clonality was calculated as the square root of Simpson's diversity index over productive rearrangements. The source is immuneACCESS, and TCRdb retained only in-frame sequences with V and J called. Part of the clones is not carried over; for the studies checked, unresolved V genes explain less than half of this, and the remainder is unexplained. V, J and clone size are taken as reported in that table, and D and trimming were inferred from the DNA itself. In all, the sample holds about 380,000 clones, and more than 75% of those were seen once. Roughly 1.1% of the sample goes to the ten largest clones.

Overall results and qualifications from the work: How much clinical and demographic metadata was included differed by source and by participant, and the metadata was provided uncurated.

Whole blood was collected in K2EDTA tubes by collaborating institutions according to the institutions' own protocols. Collaborator samples were shipped for TCRbeta analysis as frozen whole blood, isolated PBMCs, or DNA extracted from either sample type. The chain is assembled from TRBV5-1 and TRBJ2-5; 16 bases in the junction line up with TRBD2. Sequenced input: peripheral blood. This sequence originates from a human donor with acute or convalescent COVID-19. The donor label of this sample is uncertain. The CDR3: CASSLAGLAGGPETQYF. The DNA sequence is given as TGCGCCAGCAGCTTGGCGGGACTAGCGGGAGGGCCTGAGACCCAGTACTTC.